The 10 T cell receptor beta chains listed next were all sequenced from one sample in a study of identical twins. Using its own MiXCR run on the 5' RACE reads, TCRdb lists one record per CDR3 protein. The sample yields a few hundred thousand distinct CDR3 sequences, roughly 8% seen once. This same sample was also part of a study on yellow fever vaccine responses in identical twins.

Material for sequencing was CD8+ T cells sorted from blood. The receptors shown here come from a woman under 30 in good health.

This chain joins TRBV6-1 and TRBJ2-5, with 10 positions matching TRBD1. Germline V gene sequence: CDR1 MNHNS, CDR2 SASEGT. J gave up 5 bases and V 1 base, and 7 bases lay outside the gene matches. There are 16 residues in the CDR3. CDR3 residues: CASSEELGQGWETQYF. DNA for the CDR3: TGTGCCAGCAGTGAAGAATTGGGACAGGGGTGGGAGACCCAGTACTTC.

This clonotype was counted a few times. This chain links TRBV6-5 with TRBJ2-7; D is perhaps TRBD2 (6 bases). CDR1 MNHEY and CDR2 SVGAGI come from the germline V gene. V was pared by 7 bases and J by 2 bases, with 18 bases between. The CDR3 extends over 15 amino acids. In DNA, the CDR3 is TGTGCCAGCATTTCCGGTTGCGGGATGCCCTACGAGCAGTACTTC. Translating it yields CASISGCGMPYEQYF.

There are a few counts of this clonotype. The V gene is TRBV20-1, the J gene TRBJ1-6; D gene unclear. With 6 bases removed from V and 5 bases from J, the gap between germline ends came to 14 bases. The germline V gene encodes CDR1 DFQATT and CDR2 SNEGSKA (reference sequence). The CDR3 is 14 amino acids. The DNA for the CDR3 is TGCAGTGCCCTGATTTGGGAGGATAATTCACCCCTCCACTTT. Its protein product is CSALIWEDNSPLHF.

This clonotype has a count of ten or more. The CDR3 here is CASILTLTGIGELFF. Here the CDR3 DNA reads TGTGCCAGCATCCTAACCCTCACAGGGATCGGGGAGCTGTTTTTT. The rearrangement joins TRBV7-8 to TRBJ2-2; D perhaps matches TRBD1 (6 bases). The CDR3 extends over 15 amino acids. V was pared by 7 bases and J by 7 bases, with 19 bases between. CDR1 and CDR2 from the germline V gene are SGHVS and FQNEAQ.

This clonotype was counted between two and nine times. CDR3 bases: TGCGCCAGCAGCTATGGGTCAAACTCCTACGAGCAGTACTTC. It is translated as CASSYGSNSYEQYF. The chain carries TRBV5-1 and TRBJ2-7; D is unclear. The CDR3 contains 14 residues. V gave up 3 bases and J gave up 0 bases, with 10 bases separating them. Germline V gene sequence: CDR1 SGHRS, CDR2 YFSETQ. Using reference TRBV5-1 and TRBJ2-7 for the parts outside the CDR3, the full variable domain is KAGVTQTPRYLIKTRGQQVTLSCSPISGHRSVSWYQQTPGQGLQFLFEYFSETQRNKGNFPGRFSGRQFSNSRSEMNVSTLELGDSALYLCASSYGSNSYEQYFGPGTRLTVT.

In the case of this clonotype: Because the CDR3's place on the DNA is in doubt, the DNA is left out and the CDR3 is given as listed by TCRdb. The J gene is TRBJ2-7, the V gene TRBV6-6. The CDR3 adds up to 12 amino acids, both ends counted. Germline lookup yields CDR1 MNHNY and CDR2 SVGAGI (reference sequence). The CDR3 reads CASSFLADEQYF.

This clonotype has a handful of counts. The chain recombines TRBV6-1 with TRBJ2-1, with D possibly called TRBD1 or TRBD2 (7 bases each). V was trimmed by 7 bases and J by 3 bases, leaving 19 bases between them. CDR1 and CDR2 (germline): MNHNS, SASEGT. This CDR3 has 16 amino acids. Here the CDR3 reads CASNPGGRGLYNEQFF. The CDR3 coding sequence is TGTGCCAGCAACCCCGGGGGGAGGGGGCTCTACAATGAGCAGTTCTTC.

This clonotype has ten or more counts. The gene calls are TRBV6-4 and TRBJ1-2, with D maybe TRBD1 (6 bases). The V end was cut by 5 bases, the J end by 3 bases, with 19 bases between. Germline-derived CDR1 and CDR2 are MRHNA and SNTAGT. The length of the CDR3 is 16 residues. As DNA, the CDR3 is TGTGCCAGCAGTCCGCCCTCCAAGGACAGTTACTATGGCTACACCTTC. Translation gives CASSPPSKDSYYGYTF.

There are a few counts of this clonotype. The chain carries TRBV5-1 and TRBJ1-2; 9 nucleotides match TRBD1. The CDR3 spans 16 residues. J was trimmed by 2 bases and V by 3 bases; bases with no gene match: 8. Germline V gene lookup returns CDR1 SGHRS and CDR2 YFSETQ. The DNA for the CDR3 is TGCGCCAGCAGCTCGGAAATTGGGACAGGGAACTATGGCTACACCTTC. This translates into CASSSEIGTGNYGYTF.

This chain joins TRBV6-5 and TRBJ2-4, with unresolved D. The CDR3 covers 15 residues. Trimming pared 0 bases from V and 5 bases from J, leaving 11 bases between. CDR1 and CDR2 (germline): MNHEY, SVGAGI. The CDR3 DNA reads as TGTGCCAGCAGTTACTCTGTCGGTGGTGAAAACATTCAGTACTTC. As protein: CASSYSVGGENIQYF.